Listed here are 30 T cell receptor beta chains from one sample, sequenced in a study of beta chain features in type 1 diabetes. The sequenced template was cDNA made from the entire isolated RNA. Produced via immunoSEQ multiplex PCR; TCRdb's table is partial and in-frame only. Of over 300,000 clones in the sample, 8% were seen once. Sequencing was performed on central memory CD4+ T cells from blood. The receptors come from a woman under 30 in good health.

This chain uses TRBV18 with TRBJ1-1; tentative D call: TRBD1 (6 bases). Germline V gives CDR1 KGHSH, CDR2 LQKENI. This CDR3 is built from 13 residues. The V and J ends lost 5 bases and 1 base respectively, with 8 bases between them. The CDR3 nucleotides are TGTGCCAGCTCAACAGGGCAGAACACTGAAGCTTTCTTT. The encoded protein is CASSTGQNTEAFF. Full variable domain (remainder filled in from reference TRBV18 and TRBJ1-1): NAGVMQNPRHLVRRRGQEARLRCSPMKGHSHVYWYRQLPEEGLKFMVYLQKENIIDESGMPKERFSAEFPKEGPSILRIQQVVRGDSAAYFCASSTGQNTEAFFGQGTRLTVV.

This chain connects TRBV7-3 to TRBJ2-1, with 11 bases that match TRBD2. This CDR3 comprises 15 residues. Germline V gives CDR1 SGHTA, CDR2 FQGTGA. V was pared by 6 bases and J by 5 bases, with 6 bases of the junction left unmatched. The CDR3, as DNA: TGTGCCAGCAGTATAGCGGGAGGGATTCACAATGAGCAGTTCTTC. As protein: CASSIAGGIHNEQFF. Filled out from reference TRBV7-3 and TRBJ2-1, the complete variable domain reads GAGVSQTPSNKVTEKGKYVELRCDPISGHTALYWYRQSLGQGPEFLIYFQGTGAADDSGLPNDRFFAVRPEGSVSTLKIQRTERGDSAVYLCASSIAGGIHNEQFFGPGTRLTVL.

CDR3 region: CASSYSIADTQYF. DNA for the CDR3: TGTGCCAGCAGTTACTCGATTGCAGATACGCAGTATTTT. The chain couples TRBV6-5 to TRBJ2-3; D remains unclear. The CDR3 loop spans 13 amino acids. Germline CDR1 MNHEY, CDR2 SVGAGI. The V end was cut by 0 bases, the J end by 4 bases, with 5 bases between.

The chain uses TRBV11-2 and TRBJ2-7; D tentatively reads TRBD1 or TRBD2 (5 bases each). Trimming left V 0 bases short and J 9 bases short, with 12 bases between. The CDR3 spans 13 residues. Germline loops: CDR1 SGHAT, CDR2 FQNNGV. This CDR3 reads CASSLERGYAQYF. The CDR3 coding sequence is TGTGCCAGCAGCTTAGAACGGGGCTATGCGCAGTACTTC.

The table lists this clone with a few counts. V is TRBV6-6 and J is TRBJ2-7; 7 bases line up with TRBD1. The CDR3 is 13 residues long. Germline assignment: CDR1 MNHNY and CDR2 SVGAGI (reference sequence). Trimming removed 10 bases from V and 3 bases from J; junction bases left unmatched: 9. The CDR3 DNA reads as TGTGCCACCAGGGACAGTCAGGGCTACGAGCAGTACTTC. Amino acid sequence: CATRDSQGYEQYF.

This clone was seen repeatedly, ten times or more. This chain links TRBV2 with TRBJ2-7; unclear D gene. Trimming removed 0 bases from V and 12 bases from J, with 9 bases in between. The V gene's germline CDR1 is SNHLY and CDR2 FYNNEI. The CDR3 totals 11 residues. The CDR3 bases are TGTGCCAGCAGTGAAGCAGGGTTGCTGTACTTC. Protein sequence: CASSEAGLLYF.

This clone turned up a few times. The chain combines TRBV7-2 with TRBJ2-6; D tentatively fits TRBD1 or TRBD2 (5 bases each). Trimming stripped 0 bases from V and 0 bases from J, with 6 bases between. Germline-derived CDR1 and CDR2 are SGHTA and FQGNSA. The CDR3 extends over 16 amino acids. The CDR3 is CASSLAGRSGANVLTF. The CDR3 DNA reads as TGTGCCAGCAGCTTAGCGGGACGCTCTGGGGCCAACGTCCTGACTTTC.

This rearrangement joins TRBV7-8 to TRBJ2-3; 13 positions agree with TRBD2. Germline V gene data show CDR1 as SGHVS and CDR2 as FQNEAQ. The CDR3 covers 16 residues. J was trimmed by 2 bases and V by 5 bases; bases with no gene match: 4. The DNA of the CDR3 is TGTGCCAGCAGCCTGGGACTAGCGGGATACACAGATACGCAGTATTTT. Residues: CASSLGLAGYTDTQYF. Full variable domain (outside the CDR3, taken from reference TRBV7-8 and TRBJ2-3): GAGVSQSPRYKVAKRGQDVALRCDPISGHVSLFWYQQALGQGPEFLTYFQNEAQLDKSGLPSDRFFAERPEGSVSTLKIQRTQQEDSAVYLCASSLGLAGYTDTQYFGPGTRLTVL.

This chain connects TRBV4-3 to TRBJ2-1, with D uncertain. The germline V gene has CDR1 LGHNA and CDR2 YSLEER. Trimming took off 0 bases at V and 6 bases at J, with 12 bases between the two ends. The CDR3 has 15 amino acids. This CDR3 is CASSQEHFPGNEQFF. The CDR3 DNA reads TGCGCCAGCAGCCAAGAGCACTTTCCGGGCAATGAGCAGTTCTTC.

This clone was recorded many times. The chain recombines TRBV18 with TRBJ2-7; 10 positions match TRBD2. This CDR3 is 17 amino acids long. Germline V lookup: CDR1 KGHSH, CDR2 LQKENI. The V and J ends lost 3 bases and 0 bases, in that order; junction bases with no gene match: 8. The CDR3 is CASSPASGSLSSYEQYF. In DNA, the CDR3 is TGTGCCAGCTCACCTGCTAGCGGGAGCCTAAGCTCCTACGAGCAGTACTTC.

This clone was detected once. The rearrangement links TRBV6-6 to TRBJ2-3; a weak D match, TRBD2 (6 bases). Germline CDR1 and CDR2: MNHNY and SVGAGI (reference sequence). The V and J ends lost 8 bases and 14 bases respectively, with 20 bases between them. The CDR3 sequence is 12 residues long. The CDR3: CASRREAEGLYF. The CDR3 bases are TGTGCCAGCCGACGAGAAGCGGAGGGATTGTATTTT.

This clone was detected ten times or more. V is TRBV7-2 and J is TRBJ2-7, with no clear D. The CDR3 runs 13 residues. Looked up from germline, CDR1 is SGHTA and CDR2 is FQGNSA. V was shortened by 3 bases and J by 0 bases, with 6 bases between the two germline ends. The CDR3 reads CASSFSSSYEQYF. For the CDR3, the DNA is TGTGCCAGCAGCTTTTCAAGCTCCTACGAGCAGTACTTC. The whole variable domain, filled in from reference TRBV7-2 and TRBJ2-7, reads GAGVSQSPSNKVTEKGKDVELRCDPISGHTALYWYRQSLGQGLEFLIYFQGNSAPDKSGLPSDRFSAERTGGSVSTLTIQRTQQEDSAVYLCASSFSSSYEQYFGPGTRLTVT.

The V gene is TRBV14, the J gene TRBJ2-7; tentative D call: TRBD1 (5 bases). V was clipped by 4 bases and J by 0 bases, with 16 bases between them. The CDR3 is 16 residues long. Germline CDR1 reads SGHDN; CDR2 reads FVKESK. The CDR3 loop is CASSPLGHDTSYEQYF. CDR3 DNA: TGTGCCAGCAGCCCACTTGGACACGATACCTCCTACGAGCAGTACTTC.

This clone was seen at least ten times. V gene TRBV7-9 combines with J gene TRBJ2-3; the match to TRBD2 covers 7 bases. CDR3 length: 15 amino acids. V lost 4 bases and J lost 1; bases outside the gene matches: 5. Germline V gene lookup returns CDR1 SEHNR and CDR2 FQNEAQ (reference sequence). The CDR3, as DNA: TGTGCCAGCAGCTCCCTAGCGGCCCGCACAGATACGCAGTATTTT. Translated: CASSSLAARTDTQYF.

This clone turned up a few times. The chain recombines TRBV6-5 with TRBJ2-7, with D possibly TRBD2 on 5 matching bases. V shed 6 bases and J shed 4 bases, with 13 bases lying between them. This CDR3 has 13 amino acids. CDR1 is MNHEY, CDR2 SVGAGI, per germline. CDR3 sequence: CASSPDGLYEQYF. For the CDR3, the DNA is TGTGCCAGCAGCCCGGACGGACTTTACGAGCAGTACTTC.

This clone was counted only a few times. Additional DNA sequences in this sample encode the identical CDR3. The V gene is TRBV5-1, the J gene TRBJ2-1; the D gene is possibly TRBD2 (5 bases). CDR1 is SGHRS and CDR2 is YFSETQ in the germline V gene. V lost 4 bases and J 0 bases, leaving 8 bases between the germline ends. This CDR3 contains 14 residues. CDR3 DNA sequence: TGCGCCAGCAGCAGCGGTGGCTCCTACAATGAGCAGTTCTTC. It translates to CASSSGGSYNEQFF.

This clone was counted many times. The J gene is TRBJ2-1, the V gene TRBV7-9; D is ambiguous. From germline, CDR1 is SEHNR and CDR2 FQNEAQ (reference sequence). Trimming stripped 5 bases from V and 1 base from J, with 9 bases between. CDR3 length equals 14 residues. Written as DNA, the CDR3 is TGTGCCAGCAGCCCCTCGGCATCCTACAATGAGCAGTTCTTC. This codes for CASSPSASYNEQFF.

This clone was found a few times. CDR3 protein: CASSISWSHTDTQYF. The CDR3 bases are TGTGCCAGTAGTATCTCCTGGTCCCACACAGATACGCAGTATTTT. This chain connects TRBV19 to TRBJ2-3; unclear D gene. The CDR3 contains 15 residues. CDR1 LNHDA and CDR2 SQIVND come from the germline V gene (reference sequence). V gave up 3 bases and J gave up 2 bases, with 12 bases separating them.

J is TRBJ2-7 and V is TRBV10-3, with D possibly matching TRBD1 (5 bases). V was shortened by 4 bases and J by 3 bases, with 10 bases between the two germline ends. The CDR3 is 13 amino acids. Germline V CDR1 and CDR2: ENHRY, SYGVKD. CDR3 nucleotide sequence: TGTGCCATCAGTGGCGACAGCCTCTACGAGCAGTACTTC. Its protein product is CAISGDSLYEQYF.

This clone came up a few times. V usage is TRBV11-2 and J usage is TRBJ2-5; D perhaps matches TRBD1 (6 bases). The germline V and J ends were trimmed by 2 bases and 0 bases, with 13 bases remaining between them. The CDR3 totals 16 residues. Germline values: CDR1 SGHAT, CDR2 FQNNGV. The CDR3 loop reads CASSLNRVGNQETQYF. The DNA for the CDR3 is TGTGCCAGCAGCTTAAACAGGGTCGGCAACCAAGAGACCCAGTACTTC.

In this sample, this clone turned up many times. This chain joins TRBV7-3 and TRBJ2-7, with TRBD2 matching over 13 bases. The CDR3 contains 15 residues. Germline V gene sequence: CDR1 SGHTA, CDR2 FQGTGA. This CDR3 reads CAEWTSGSLPGEQYF. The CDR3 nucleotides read TGTGCTGAATGGACTAGCGGGAGCCTACCGGGCGAGCAGTACTTC.

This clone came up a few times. The CDR3 protein is CASSSIAGEPHEQYF. In DNA form, the CDR3 reads TGTGCCAGCAGCTCCATAGCGGGAGAACCCCACGAGCAGTACTTC. The chain is built from TRBV11-2 and TRBJ2-7, with 9 bases matching TRBD2. V dropped 4 bases and J dropped 5; count of bases not matched to a gene: 9. The germline CDR1 and CDR2 sequences are SGHAT and FQNNGV. There are 15 residues in the CDR3.

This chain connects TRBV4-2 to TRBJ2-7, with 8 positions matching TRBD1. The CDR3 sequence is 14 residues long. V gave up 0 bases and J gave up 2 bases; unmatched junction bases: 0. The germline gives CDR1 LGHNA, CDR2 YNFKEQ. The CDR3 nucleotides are TGTGCCAGCAGCCAAGAGACAGGGGCCTACGAGCAGTACTTC. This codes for CASSQETGAYEQYF.

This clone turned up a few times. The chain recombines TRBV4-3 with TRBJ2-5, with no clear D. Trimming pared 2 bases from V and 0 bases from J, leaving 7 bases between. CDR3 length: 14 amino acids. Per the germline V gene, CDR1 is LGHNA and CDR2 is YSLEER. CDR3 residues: CASSQLANQETQYF. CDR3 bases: TGCGCCAGCAGCCAATTGGCAAACCAAGAGACCCAGTACTTC.

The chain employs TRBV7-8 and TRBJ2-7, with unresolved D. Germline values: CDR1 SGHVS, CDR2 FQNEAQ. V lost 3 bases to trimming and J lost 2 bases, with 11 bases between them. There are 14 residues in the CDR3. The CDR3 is CASSLDALTYEQYF. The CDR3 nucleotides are TGTGCCAGCAGCTTGGACGCCTTAACCTACGAGCAGTACTTC.

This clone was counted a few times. In DNA, the CDR3 is TGTGCCAGCAGCTTAGCAGGAAACTATGGCTACACCTTC. The encoded protein is CASSLAGNYGYTF. The gene calls are TRBV13 and TRBJ1-2; D remains ambiguous. There are 13 residues in the CDR3. CDR1 is PRHDT and CDR2 is FYEKMQ in the germline V gene (reference sequence). Trimming removed 1 base from V and 2 bases from J, with 5 bases in between.

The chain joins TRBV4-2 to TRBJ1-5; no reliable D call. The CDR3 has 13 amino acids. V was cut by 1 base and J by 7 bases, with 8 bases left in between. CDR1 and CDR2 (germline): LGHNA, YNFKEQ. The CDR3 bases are TGTGCCAGCAGCCAAGTCGAGGGCCAGCCCCAGCATTTT. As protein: CASSQVEGQPQHF.

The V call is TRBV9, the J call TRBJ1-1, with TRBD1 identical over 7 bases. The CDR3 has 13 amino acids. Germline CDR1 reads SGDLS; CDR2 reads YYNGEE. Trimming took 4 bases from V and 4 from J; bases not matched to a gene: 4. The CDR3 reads CASSKGGGTEAFF. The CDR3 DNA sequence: TGTGCCAGCAGCAAAGGGGGCGGCACTGAAGCTTTCTTT. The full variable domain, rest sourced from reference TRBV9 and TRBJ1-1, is DSGVTQTPKHLITATGQRVTLRCSPRSGDLSVYWYQQSLDQGLQFLIQYYNGEERAKGNILERFSAQQFPDLHSELNLSSLELGDSALYFCASSKGGGTEAFFGQGTRLTVV.

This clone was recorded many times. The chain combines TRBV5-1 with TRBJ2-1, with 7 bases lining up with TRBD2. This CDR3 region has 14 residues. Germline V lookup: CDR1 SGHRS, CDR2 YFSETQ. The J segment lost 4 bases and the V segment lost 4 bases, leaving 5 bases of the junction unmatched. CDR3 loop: CASSRGAGYNEQFF. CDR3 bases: TGCGCCAGCAGCCGGGGAGCGGGGTACAATGAGCAGTTCTTC.

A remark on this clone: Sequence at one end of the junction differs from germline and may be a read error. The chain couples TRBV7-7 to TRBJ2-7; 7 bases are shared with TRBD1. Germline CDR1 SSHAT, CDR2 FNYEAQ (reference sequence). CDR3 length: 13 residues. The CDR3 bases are TGTGCTAGCAGCAGACAGGGATCCTACGAGCAGTACTTC. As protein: CASSRQGSYEQYF.